Listed below are T cell receptor beta chains from one sample, sequenced in a study of PD-1 blockade in classical Hodgkin lymphoma. Profiled with immunoSEQ multiplex PCR; TCRdb holds only in-frame clones, not every one. The sample has roughly 100,000 clones, over 85% seen once. The sample was peripheral blood mononuclear cells (PBMCs), taken before the fourth cycle of nivolumab. The receptors here all came from a human donor with classical Hodgkin lymphoma. Both conserved end residues are part of each CDR3. Fields, in order: clone size, J gene, V gene, D gene, CDR3 protein, CDR3 DNA. A D gene is named only where the DNA matches it firmly. Clone size is shown for a subset of rows, as once, few, many or a class of expanded clone.

clone_size: .
j_call: TRBJ1-3
v_call: TRBV5-4
d_call: .
cdr3_aa: CASSPSGAFSGNTIYF
cdr3_nt: TGTGCCAGCAGCCCTTCCGGAGCCTTCTCTGGAAACACCATATATTTT

clone_size: .
j_call: TRBJ1-1
v_call: TRBV6-5
d_call: TRBD1
cdr3_aa: CASSRTGNTEAFF
cdr3_nt: TGTGCCAGCAGCCGGACAGGGAACACTGAAGCTTTCTTT

clone_size: .
j_call: TRBJ1-1
v_call: TRBV19
d_call: TRBD1
cdr3_aa: CASSIDSGGNTEAFF
cdr3_nt: TGTGCCAGTAGTATAGATTCAGGGGGGAACACTGAAGCTTTCTTT

clone_size: .
j_call: TRBJ1-5
v_call: TRBV4-1
d_call: .
cdr3_aa: CASSQDEGSNQPQHF
cdr3_nt: TGCGCCAGCAGCCAAGATGAGGGTAGCAATCAGCCCCAGCATTTT

clone_size: .
j_call: TRBJ1-1
v_call: TRBV19
d_call: TRBD1
cdr3_aa: CASSTTGGSEAFF
cdr3_nt: TGTGCCAGTAGTACGACAGGGGGCTCTGAAGCTTTCTTT

clone_size: .
j_call: TRBJ2-3
v_call: TRBV27
d_call: .
cdr3_aa: CASSFADTQYF
cdr3_nt: TGTGCCAGCAGTTTTGCAGATACGCAGTATTTT

clone_size: once
j_call: TRBJ2-3
v_call: TRBV5-8
d_call: TRBD2
cdr3_aa: CAISPRGEVTDTQYF
cdr3_nt: TGTGCCATTTCCCCACGGGGGGAAGTCACAGATACGCAGTATTTT

clone_size: .
j_call: TRBJ1-6
v_call: TRBV6-5
d_call: .
cdr3_aa: CASSYSMSGSPLHF
cdr3_nt: TGTGCCAGCAGTTACTCGATGAGCGGGTCACCCCTCCACTTT

clone_size: .
j_call: TRBJ1-1
v_call: TRBV7-9
d_call: .
cdr3_aa: CASSSTGSTEAFF
cdr3_nt: TGTGCCAGCAGCTCGACGGGGAGCACTGAAGCTTTCTTT

clone_size: .
j_call: TRBJ2-7
v_call: TRBV14
d_call: .
cdr3_aa: CASSHRGSDEQYF
cdr3_nt: TGTGCCAGCAGCCATCGAGGGAGCGACGAGCAGTACTTC

clone_size: .
j_call: TRBJ2-1
v_call: TRBV7-9
d_call: .
cdr3_aa: CASSSQSSYNEQFF
cdr3_nt: TGTGCCAGCAGCTCCCAGAGCTCCTACAATGAGCAGTTCTTC

clone_size: .
j_call: TRBJ2-5
v_call: TRBV18
d_call: TRBD1
cdr3_aa: CASSPLTGPLWETQYF
cdr3_nt: TGTGCCAGCTCACCACTGACAGGGCCCCTTTGGGAGACCCAGTACTTC

clone_size: .
j_call: TRBJ1-4
v_call: TRBV4-1
d_call: TRBD1
cdr3_aa: CASSPLQGFNEKLFF
cdr3_nt: TGCGCCAGCAGCCCTCTACAGGGGTTCAATGAAAAACTGTTTTTT

clone_size: .
j_call: TRBJ2-2
v_call: TRBV7-9
d_call: TRBD2
cdr3_aa: CASSLKTRTSGNTGELFF
cdr3_nt: TGTGCCAGCAGCTTAAAAACTCGGACTAGCGGTAACACCGGGGAGCTGTTTTTT

clone_size: once
j_call: TRBJ2-7
v_call: TRBV14
d_call: .
cdr3_aa: CASSPLGSYEQYF
cdr3_nt: TGTGCCAGCAGCCCCCTAGGAAGCTACGAGCAGTACTTC

clone_size: .
j_call: TRBJ1-5
v_call: TRBV19
d_call: .
cdr3_aa: CASSIDWGPRGPQHF
cdr3_nt: TGTGCCAGTAGTATAGACTGGGGGCCCCGAGGGCCCCAGCATTTT

clone_size: .
j_call: TRBJ2-2
v_call: TRBV27
d_call: TRBD2
cdr3_aa: CASSGLAGGQDTGELFF
cdr3_nt: TGTGCCAGCAGTGGACTAGCGGGAGGGCAGGACACCGGGGAGCTGTTTTTT

clone_size: .
j_call: TRBJ2-7
v_call: TRBV6-5
d_call: TRBD1
cdr3_aa: CASSNPTGPEQYF
cdr3_nt: TGTGCCAGCAGTAATCCGACAGGGCCCGAGCAGTACTTC

clone_size: .
j_call: TRBJ1-5
v_call: TRBV6-5
d_call: .
cdr3_aa: CASSSGGGNQPQHF
cdr3_nt: TGTGCCAGCAGTTCCGGGGGGGGCAATCAGCCCCAGCATTTT

clone_size: .
j_call: TRBJ2-1
v_call: TRBV25-1
d_call: TRBD1
cdr3_aa: CASSVSGTVEYEQFF
cdr3_nt: TGTGCCAGCAGTGTATCCGGGACAGTCGAATATGAGCAGTTCTTC